Below are 24 T cell receptor beta chains sequenced from a single sample in a study of PD-1 blockade in classical Hodgkin lymphoma. TCRdb's copy holds only in-frame clones and misses some; the assay was immunoSEQ multiplex PCR. The table shows about 1,600 clones, with roughly 69% occurring only once. Brentuximab vedotin exposure varied, and every patient relapsed after autologous stem cell transplantation. Magnetic negative selection was used to purify CD8+ T cells from thawed PBMCs. Sequences were derived from CD8+ T cells from blood, sampled at baseline. These receptors came from a human donor with classical Hodgkin lymphoma.

V and J are TRBV5-6 and TRBJ1-1, with D possibly being TRBD1 (5 bases). Germline loops: CDR1 SGHDT, CDR2 YYEEEE. V gave up 2 bases and J gave up 3 bases, with 11 bases separating them. The CDR3 extends over 14 amino acids. The DNA for the CDR3 is TGTGCCAGCAGCTTAGCGGGGGGTCACACTGAAGCTTTCTTT. Translated, it gives CASSLAGGHTEAFF.

The rearrangement links TRBV4-1 to TRBJ2-4; a weak D match, TRBD2 (5 bases). The germline gives CDR1 MGHRA, CDR2 YSYEKL. The CDR3 length is 13 residues. The V and J ends lost 1 base and 8 bases respectively, with 9 bases between them. The CDR3 sequence is CASSQGLGDIQYF. The CDR3 coding sequence is TGCGCCAGCAGCCAAGGTCTGGGAGACATTCAGTACTTC.

This clone showed up just a few times. The chain couples TRBV4-2 to TRBJ1-5; 7 bases line up with TRBD1. There are 15 residues in the CDR3. CDR1 and CDR2 (germline): LGHNA, YNFKEQ. V gave up 5 bases and J gave up 3 bases; unmatched junction bases: 7. Written as DNA, the CDR3 is TGTGCCAGCAGCTTGACAGGGATGGACAATCAGCCCCAGCATTTT. Amino acids: CASSLTGMDNQPQHF.

This clone was recorded once. The DNA of the CDR3 is TGTGCCAGCAGTGAGAACTATAGCAATCAGCCCCAGCATTTT. This gives the protein CASSENYSNQPQHF. The chain has TRBV6-6 and TRBJ1-5; D gene ambiguous. The V gene lost 5 bases and the J gene lost 0 bases, with 8 bases spanning the gap. The CDR3 extends over 14 amino acids. CDR1 is MNHNY, CDR2 SVGAGI, per germline (reference sequence).

The rearrangement links TRBV6-6 to TRBJ1-2; D call uncertain. The length of the CDR3 is 14 residues. CDR1 is MNHNY, CDR2 SVGAGI, per germline (reference sequence). Trimming stripped 3 bases from V and 3 bases from J, with 11 bases between. Here the CDR3 reads CASSYRRTHYGYTF. In DNA form, the CDR3 reads TGTGCCAGCAGTTATAGACGGACCCACTATGGCTACACCTTC.

The rearrangement links TRBV7-9 to TRBJ1-2; 9 bases line up with TRBD1. Per the germline V gene, CDR1 is SEHNR and CDR2 is FQNEAQ (reference sequence). The CDR3 contains 15 residues. The V segment lost 5 bases and the J segment 3 bases; nucleotides outside the gene matches: 7. The CDR3 loop reads CASSDRDRVYYGYTF. CDR3 bases: TGTGCCAGCAGCGACCGGGACAGGGTGTACTATGGCTACACCTTC.

This clone was found a few times. The chain combines TRBV5-4 with TRBJ2-7, with D maybe TRBD1 (5 bases). The V end was cut by 1 base, the J end by 4 bases, with 15 bases between. CDR1 is SGHNT, CDR2 YYREEE, per germline (reference sequence). The CDR3 contains 15 residues. As DNA, the CDR3 is TGTGCCAGCAGCTTGCCGGGCCAGGGTGATTACGAGCAGTACTTC. Protein: CASSLPGQGDYEQYF.

This rearrangement joins TRBV5-1 to TRBJ2-3, with a tentative D call TRBD2 (7 bases). Germline V gene sequence: CDR1 SGHRS, CDR2 YFSETQ. The CDR3 is 15 amino acids. The V and J ends lost 4 bases and 2 bases respectively, with 14 bases between them. The CDR3 spells CASSGRGASTDTQYF. CDR3 DNA: TGCGCCAGCAGCGGACGGGGGGCTTCCACAGATACGCAGTATTTT.

This chain links TRBV4-2 with TRBJ2-7, with D perhaps being TRBD1 or TRBD2 (6 bases each). The CDR3 is 13 amino acids. Germline CDR1 is LGHNA and CDR2 is YNFKEQ. The V end lost 4 bases, the J end lost 11 bases, and 18 bases lay between the germline ends. CDR3 loop: CASSLPLGGHKYF. CDR3 DNA: TGTGCCAGCAGCCTGCCCCTTGGGGGGCATAAGTACTTC.

In this sample, this clone turned up a few times. The chain recombines TRBV9 with TRBJ1-1, with a possible D match to TRBD1 (5 bases). CDR1 and CDR2 from the germline V gene are SGDLS and YYNGEE. The CDR3 spans 16 residues. V shed 2 bases and J shed 4 bases, with 18 bases lying between them. In DNA form, the CDR3 reads TGTGCCAGCAGCGTCTCCGGGACGGGGGTAGGCACTGAAGCTTTCTTT. Translating gives CASSVSGTGVGTEAFF.

This sequence joins TRBV11-3 and TRBJ2-5; D gene unclear. Germline assignment: CDR1 SGHNT and CDR2 YENEEA. V lost 4 bases to trimming and J lost 4 bases, with 10 bases between them. The CDR3 runs 13 residues. The CDR3 region has the DNA TGTGCCAGCAGCTACCGTCCGGGAGAGACCCAGTACTTC. Translated, it gives CASSYRPGETQYF. Supplemented by reference TRBV11-3 and TRBJ2-5, the full variable domain reads EAGVVQSPRYKIIEKKQPVAFWCNPISGHNTLYWYLQNLGQGPELLIRYENEEAVDDSQLPKDRFSAERLKGVDSTLKIQPAELGDSAVYLCASSYRPGETQYFGPGTRLLVL.

This clone occurred a few times. CDR3 sequence reads: CASATGTGGNNEQFF. As DNA, the CDR3 is TGCGCCAGCGCAACCGGGACAGGGGGCAACAATGAGCAGTTCTTC. This chain links TRBV5-1 with TRBJ2-1; 12 bases are shared with TRBD1. The CDR3 is 15 amino acids. From germline, CDR1 is SGHRS and CDR2 YFSETQ. J was trimmed by 5 bases and V by 7 bases; bases with no gene match: 7.

V is TRBV5-1 and J is TRBJ2-5, with D unclear. The CDR3 has 15 residues. Germline CDR1 is SGHRS and CDR2 is YFSETQ. With 1 base removed from V and 1 base from J, the gap between germline ends came to 11 bases. CDR3 sequence: CASSLNALRQETQYF. DNA for the CDR3: TGCGCCAGCAGCTTGAACGCACTTCGCCAAGAGACCCAGTACTTC.

This clone was picked up one time. This chain joins TRBV4-3 and TRBJ1-2, with D unclear. The germline V gene encodes CDR1 LGHNA and CDR2 YSLEER. With 0 bases removed from V and 8 bases from J, the gap between germline ends came to 13 bases. The CDR3 totals 14 residues. The CDR3 nucleotides read TGCGCCAGCAGCCAAGAGGGCTTATCCGGGGGCTACACCTTC. Its protein product is CASSQEGLSGGYTF.

The chain links TRBV5-5 to TRBJ1-1, with D possibly being TRBD1 (6 bases). CDR3 size: 13 residues. With 4 bases removed from V and 6 bases from J, the gap between germline ends came to 13 bases. CDR1 SGHKS and CDR2 YYEKEE come from the germline V gene (reference sequence). This CDR3 is CASSPGGISEAFF. As DNA, the CDR3 is TGTGCCAGCAGCCCTGGGGGCATCTCTGAAGCTTTCTTT.

V and J are TRBV5-8 and TRBJ2-1, with 11 bases lining up with TRBD1. Trimming took 4 bases from V and 8 from J; bases not matched to a gene: 14. Germline CDR1 and CDR2: SGHTS and YDEGEE. The CDR3 is 17 amino acids. The CDR3 loop is CASSTSPGTGGRDEQFF. CDR3 sequence (DNA): TGTGCCAGCAGCACAAGCCCCGGGACAGGGGGGAGGGATGAGCAGTTCTTC.

This clone is judged large (0.1 to 1%). The chain carries TRBV28 and TRBJ2-7; 7 positions agree with TRBD1. Germline V gene data show CDR1 as MDHEN and CDR2 as SYDVKM. CDR3 length: 15 amino acids. The V segment lost 4 bases and the J segment 4 bases; nucleotides outside the gene matches: 10. Here the CDR3 reads CASSSLGDSPYEQYV. The CDR3 bases are TGTGCCAGCAGTTCATTGGGGGACAGTCCTTACGAGCAGTACGTC.

The chain links TRBV7-9 to TRBJ2-4, with D perhaps TRBD1 (5 bases). The CDR3 length is 14 residues. V was cut by 1 base and J by 4 bases, with 8 bases left in between. Germline lookup yields CDR1 SEHNR and CDR2 FQNEAQ (reference sequence). The CDR3 DNA follows: TGTGCCAGCAGCTTAGTCACAGGAAAAAACATTCAGTACTTC. This gives the protein CASSLVTGKNIQYF.

CDR3: CASSSNLGDTQYF. The CDR3 region has the DNA TGTGCCAGCAGTTCCAATCTAGGAGATACGCAGTATTTT. The gene calls are TRBV27 and TRBJ2-3; no definite D call. V shed 4 bases and J shed 5 bases, with 10 bases lying between them. The V gene's germline CDR1 is MNHEY and CDR2 SMNVEV (reference sequence). This CDR3 is built from 13 residues.

This clone ranks as hyperexpanded. The rearrangement links TRBV7-9 to TRBJ1-4; TRBD1 matches at 11 bases. Per germline, CDR1 SEHNR and CDR2 FQNEAQ (reference sequence). The V and J ends lost 5 bases and 8 bases, in that order; junction bases with no gene match: 10. The CDR3 is made up of 16 amino acids. The CDR3, as DNA: TGTGCCAGCAGCGGACAGGGGGCGACCCTGGAAGAAAAACTGTTTTTT. This sequence encodes CASSGQGATLEEKLFF.

The chain uses TRBV2 and TRBJ1-1; no reliable D call. The germline V gene encodes CDR1 SNHLY and CDR2 FYNNEI. This CDR3 is built from 14 residues. V was cut by 6 bases and J by 1 base, with 12 bases left in between. The CDR3 DNA follows: TGTGCCAGCAGATCCCCCGGGAAGAACACTGAAGCTTTCTTT. The encoded protein is CASRSPGKNTEAFF.

This clone was counted a few times. This chain uses TRBV28 with TRBJ2-3, with a weak D call TRBD1 (5 bases). V lost 7 bases and J lost 9, with 14 bases in between. This CDR3 has 12 residues. Germline loops: CDR1 MDHEN, CDR2 SYDVKM. This CDR3 reads CASTPPRGTQYF. CDR3 DNA: TGTGCCAGCACCCCCCCTAGGGGCACGCAGTATTTT.

This clone was found a few times. The rearrangement uses TRBV13 and TRBJ1-1; D uncertain. The CDR3 is 13 amino acids. V was cut by 7 bases and J by 0 bases, with 9 bases left in between. CDR1 is PRHDT and CDR2 is FYEKMQ in the germline V gene (reference sequence). The CDR3 here is CASNQGLNTEAFF. As DNA, the CDR3 is TGTGCCAGCAATCAAGGGTTGAACACTGAAGCTTTCTTT.

The table lists this clone with a few counts. The V and J genes are TRBV6-6 and TRBJ1-1; weak D call: TRBD1 (5 bases). There are 11 residues in the CDR3. With 6 bases removed from V and 10 bases from J, the gap between germline ends came to 12 bases. CDR1 MNHNY and CDR2 SVGAGI come from the germline V gene (reference sequence). The CDR3 sequence: CASRVTVGAFF. The CDR3 DNA sequence: TGTGCCAGCAGGGTGACAGTGGGAGCTTTCTTT.